The text below deals with one T cell receptor (beta chain). These data originate in a study of blood T cell repertoires in COVID-19. Study at large: The cDNA or gDNA used as material had been derived from T cells, B-cell-depleted T cells, or PBMCs.

How the authors handled the data: Reference gene primer amplification yielded estimated nucleated cell counts. Only in-frame clones appear in the TCRdb table, and some are missing; sequencing was by immunoSEQ multiplex PCR. V and J calls and clone size are as listed in that table; D and trimming were resolved from the DNA. This table has 300,000 to 350,000 clones, roughly 90% appearing once. Trimming removed 4 bases from V and 7 bases from J; junction bases left unmatched: 9. This CDR3 contains 15 residues. Germline V CDR1 and CDR2: LGHDT, YNNKEL (reference sequence). Sequencing input: peripheral blood. The rearrangement uses TRBV3-1 (or the pseudogene TRBV3-2) and TRBJ1-4; 7 bases line up with TRBD1. The receptor's source is a woman aged 25-40 years with COVID-19, enrolled during active disease. The CDR3 region has the DNA TGTGCCAGCAGCCGGAAGGACAGGTCGCCTGAAAAACTGTTTTTT. This encodes CASSRKDRSPEKLFF.